This record concerns one T cell receptor (beta chain) sequence. Its antigen is unidentified. A read error may account for a junction end that differs from germline. These data belong to a study of tumor-infiltrating lymphocytes in primary liver carcinoma. Study information: The patients comprised men and women between the ages of 30 and 69 years. The study, taken as a whole, reports: Among top clones, only about 7.5-25% appeared in all five tumor regions.

Germline V gene data show CDR1 as SGHAT and CDR2 as FQNNGV. This CDR3 comprises 14 residues. For each extraction, RNA and DNA were obtained together from 20-30 mg of unsorted bulk tissue. Surgeons treated the primary liver carcinoma of the patients by surgical resection. Five discrete regions of every tumor underwent sampling. With a constant-region primer, TCR beta cDNA was made from 450 to 500 ng of total RNA. Three rounds of nested multiplex PCR with slightly modified ARM-PCR produced TCR beta libraries. Running around 9 cycles apiece, the first two PCR rounds relied on TRBV1-TRBV30 forward primers together with a C-beta reverse primer. TCRdb re-derived calls from the multiplex PCR reads in MiXCR, one entry per CDR3 protein. The sample consists of 47,000 or so distinct CDR3 sequences, about 68% of them appearing once.

Sequencing was carried out using liver tumor tissue from sampling region 3. Regarding subset: tumor region T3, left-lateral pole. The V and J genes are TRBV11-2 and TRBJ1-4, with D possibly being TRBD1 (5 bases). This clonotype was sampled from a man in his forties with primary liver carcinoma and hepatitis B virus infection. CDR3 coding DNA: TGTGCCTGCAGCTTAGAGGTTGGGGACGGAAGACTGTTTTTT. This sequence encodes CACSLEVGDGRLFF.